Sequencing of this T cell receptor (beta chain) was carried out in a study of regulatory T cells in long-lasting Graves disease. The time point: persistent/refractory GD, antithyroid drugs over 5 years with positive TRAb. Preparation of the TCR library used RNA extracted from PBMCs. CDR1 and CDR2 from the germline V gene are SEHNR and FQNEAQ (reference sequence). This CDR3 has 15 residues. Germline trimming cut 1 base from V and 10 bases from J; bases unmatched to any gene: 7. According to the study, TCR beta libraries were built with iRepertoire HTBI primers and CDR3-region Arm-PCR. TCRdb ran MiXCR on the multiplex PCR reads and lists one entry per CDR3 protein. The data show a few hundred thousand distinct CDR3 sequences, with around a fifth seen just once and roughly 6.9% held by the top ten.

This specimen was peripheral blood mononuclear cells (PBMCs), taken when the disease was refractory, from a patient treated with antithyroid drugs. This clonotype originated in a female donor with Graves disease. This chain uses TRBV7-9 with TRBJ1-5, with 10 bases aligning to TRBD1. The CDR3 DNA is TGTGCCAGCAGCTTAGGGGACAGGGGTTTGGAACCCCAGCATTTT. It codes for CASSLGDRGLEPQHF. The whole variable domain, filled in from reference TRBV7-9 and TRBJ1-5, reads DTGVSQNPRHKITKRGQNVTFRCDPISEHNRLYWYRQTLGQGPEFLTYFQNEAQLEKSRLLSDRFSAERPKGSFSTLEIQRTEQGDSAMYLCASSLGDRGLEPQHFGDGTRLSIL.